Below, 3 T cell receptor beta chains from the same sample are listed, as sequenced in a study of CD8+ T cells in alopecia areata. Described treatment: oral pan-JAK inhibitor, 5-10 mg twice daily. RNA, once extracted, was reverse transcribed into cDNA for use as the sequencing template. TCRdb keeps only in-frame clones here, not all; method: immunoSEQ multiplex PCR. The sample shows over 250,000 clones, 60% of them seen only once. Sequencing used CD4+ T cells sorted from blood, obtained around week 54, from a patient treated with tofacitinib. The receptors originated from a human donor with alopecia areata.

The chain carries TRBV10-3 and TRBJ1-2; 9 bases fit TRBD1. Germline lookup yields CDR1 ENHRY and CDR2 SYGVKD. This CDR3 spans 15 amino acids. V gave up 4 bases and J gave up 0 bases; unmatched junction bases: 3. The CDR3 region is CAISAGQGTNYGYTF. The CDR3 DNA is TGTGCCATCAGTGCCGGACAGGGGACTAACTATGGCTACACCTTC.

The V and J genes are TRBV30 and TRBJ1-5; no definite D call. The CDR3 length is 15 residues. V shed 0 bases and J shed 0 bases, with 9 bases lying between them. Germline CDR1 GTSNPN, CDR2 SVGIG (reference sequence). CDR3 amino acids: CAWSVDISSNQPQHF. CDR3 DNA sequence: TGTGCCTGGAGTGTAGACATCAGTAGCAATCAGCCCCAGCATTTT.

This clone was seen a few times. The chain recombines TRBV5-1 with TRBJ1-2, with no clear D. V lost 0 bases to trimming and J lost 4 bases, with 10 bases between them. The CDR3 totals 14 residues. CDR1 is SGHRS and CDR2 is YFSETQ in the germline V gene. The CDR3 DNA follows: TGCGCCAGCAGCTTGGAGTCTGTTGGCTATGGCTACACCTTC. This encodes CASSLESVGYGYTF.